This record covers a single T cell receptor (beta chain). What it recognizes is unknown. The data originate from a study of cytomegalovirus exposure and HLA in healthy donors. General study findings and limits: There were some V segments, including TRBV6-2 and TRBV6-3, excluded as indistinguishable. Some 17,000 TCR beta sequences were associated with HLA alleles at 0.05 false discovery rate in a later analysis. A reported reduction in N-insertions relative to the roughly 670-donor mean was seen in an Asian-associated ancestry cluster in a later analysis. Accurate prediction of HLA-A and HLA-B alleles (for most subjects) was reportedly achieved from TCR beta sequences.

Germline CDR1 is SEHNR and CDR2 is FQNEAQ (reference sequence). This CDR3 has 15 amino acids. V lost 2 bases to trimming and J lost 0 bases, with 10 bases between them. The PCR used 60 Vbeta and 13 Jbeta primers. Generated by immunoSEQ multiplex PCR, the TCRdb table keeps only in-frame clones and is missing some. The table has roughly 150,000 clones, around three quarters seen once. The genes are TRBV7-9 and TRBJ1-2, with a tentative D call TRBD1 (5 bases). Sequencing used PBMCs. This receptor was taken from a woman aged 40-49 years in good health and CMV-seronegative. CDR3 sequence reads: CASSLPLTANYGYTF. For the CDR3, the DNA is TGTGCCAGCAGCTTACCCCTGACAGCTAACTATGGCTACACCTTC.